This T cell receptor beta chain appears in the sequencing data of a study of T cells after yellow fever vaccination. Overall study: The authors prepared low-cell-number fractions using SMART-Seq v4 Ultra Low Input. Study-wide points: Compared with primary, the secondary response was weaker and peaked at day 5, not 15. A large majority of primary-vaccination clones showed up again after the booster (approximately 95% CD4, 88% CD8).

The study made its TCR cDNA through 5'RACE template switching. That step introduced a universal primer site along with UMIs. TCRdb re-analysed the 5' RACE reads in MiXCR, keeping a single row per CDR3 protein. The table includes roughly 63,000 distinct CDR3 sequences, 6.5% to 9% detected once. This clonotype was recorded many times. Antigen unknown. CDR3 length: 16 residues. Trimming cost V 0 bases and J 1 base, with 13 bases left between them. Per the germline V gene, CDR1 is SGHRS and CDR2 is YFSETQ. The sample here was CD8+ T cells sorted from PBMCs, taken 15 days after the yellow fever booster vaccination. The chain recombines TRBV5-1 with TRBJ2-5; D is possibly TRBD1 or TRBD2 (6 bases each). The receptor's source is a man in his thirties or forties who received the YFV17D yellow fever vaccine. The CDR3 coding sequence is TGCGCCAGCAGCTTGGGACTAGGGGGTATCCAAGAGACCCAGTACTTC. Its protein product is CASSLGLGGIQETQYF. The whole variable domain, filled in from reference TRBV5-1 and TRBJ2-5, reads KAGVTQTPRYLIKTRGQQVTLSCSPISGHRSVSWYQQTPGQGLQFLFEYFSETQRNKGNFPGRFSGRQFSNSRSEMNVSTLELGDSALYLCASSLGLGGIQETQYFGPGTRLLVL.